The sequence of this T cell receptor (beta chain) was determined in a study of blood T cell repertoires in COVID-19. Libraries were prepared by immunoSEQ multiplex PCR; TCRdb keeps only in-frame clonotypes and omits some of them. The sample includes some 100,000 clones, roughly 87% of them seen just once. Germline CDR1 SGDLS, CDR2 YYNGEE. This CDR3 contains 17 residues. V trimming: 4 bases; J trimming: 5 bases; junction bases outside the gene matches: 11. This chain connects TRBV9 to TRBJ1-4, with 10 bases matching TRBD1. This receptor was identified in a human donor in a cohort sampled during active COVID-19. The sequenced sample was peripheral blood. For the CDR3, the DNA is TGTGCCAGCAGCCCCCGACAGGGGGCCCTATCAAATGAAAAACTGTTTTTT. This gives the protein CASSPRQGALSNEKLFF.